This T cell receptor beta chain is from a study of blood T cell repertoires in COVID-19 (dated by TCRdb to the early 2020s). About the full investigation: Samples from collaborators originated in the United States, Italy and Spain and spanned both the acute and convalescent phases of COVID-19. The material from the prospective study consisted of cDNA or gDNA derived from T cells, B-cell-depleted T cells, or PBMCs. Deeply sampled blood TCRbeta repertoires from subjects exposed to, actively infected with, or recovered from COVID-19 were included in the dataset. The repertoires were made available in a free public database intended to serve as a resource for research on the immune response to SARS-CoV-2. Samples were obtained from the ongoing ImmuneRACE study (first 160 participants) and from over 1,000 subjects provided by 6 global collaborators. Sample metadata almost always included a de-identified subject ID, COVID-19 status, age in years and sex. Where available, HLA class I and class II types were taken from metadata supplied by the sample provider and were not determined by assay-based typing. Paper-wide results and their limitations: The quantity of clinical and demographic metadata differed by source and by participant and was supplied without curation.

TCRbeta CDR3 regions were amplified from genomic DNA by means of the immunoSEQ Assay, a bias-controlled multiplex PCR. The original pipeline was this. The number of nucleated cells in each sample was estimated from the amplification of reference gene primers within the assay. To quantify the absolute abundance of each unique TCRbeta CDR3 rearrangement, sequence reads were collapsed and filtered. Productive Simpson clonality was computed per sample as the square root of Simpson's diversity index over productive rearrangements. TCRdb's version of the immuneACCESS table is confined to in-frame rearrangements and falls short of the full clone set. An unresolved V gene accounts for under half of the shortfall where checked; the remainder is of unknown origin. That table supplies the V and J calls and clone size; D and trimming were determined from the DNA. The sample table holds approximately 110,000 clones, of which 80% to 95% were seen once. In total, the top ten clones hold around 2.1% of the sample.

Notes on this clone: The clone's antigen remains unknown. Nothing much larger sits one base from this clone, and base qualities are not available.

One collaborating source in Seattle enrolled patients while the patients were actively infected and followed the patients over time throughout the course of disease. The collaborating institutions used their own protocols to collect whole blood in K2EDTA tubes. For TCRbeta analysis, collaborators shipped samples as frozen whole blood, isolated PBMCs, or DNA extracted from either of those sample types. This TCR was recovered from a man in his fifties with COVID-19, enrolled during active disease. Sequenced sample: peripheral blood.

The CDR3 region: CATSVDRVEAFF. Read as DNA, the sequence is TGTGCCACCAGCGTCGACAGGGTTGAAGCTTTCTTT. Recombination joined TRBV15 with TRBJ1-1; 7 junctional bases match TRBD1. Looking up the germline V gene (reference sequence) yields CDR1 LNHNV and CDR2 YYDKDF. Reading from cysteine to phenylalanine, the CDR3 counts 12 amino acids. This entry keeps only the CDR3 DNA: 36 bases, framed from base 1. Trimming accounts for 5 bases at V and 7 bases at J, while the number of junction bases matched to no gene is 4.